Below, one T cell receptor (beta chain) is given with its context. This CDR3 comprises 14 residues. The trim removed 4 bases at V and 3 bases at J, leaving 4 bases unmatched. Germline CDR1 reads SGDLS; CDR2 reads YYNGEE. This sample is drawn from a study of T cell responses to AZD1222 COVID-19 vaccine. Libraries were prepared by immunoSEQ multiplex PCR; TCRdb keeps only in-frame clonotypes and omits some of them. The table has about 150,000 clones, around nine tenths seen once. J is TRBJ2-5 and V is TRBV9; TRBD1 matches 9 bases. The specimen comprised peripheral blood, sampled 28 days after the second AZD1222 dose. The TCR was taken from an adult who received the AZD1222 COVID-19 vaccine. For the CDR3, the DNA is TGTGCCAGCAGCTATCGGGACAGGGAAGAGACCCAGTACTTC. As protein: CASSYRDREETQYF.